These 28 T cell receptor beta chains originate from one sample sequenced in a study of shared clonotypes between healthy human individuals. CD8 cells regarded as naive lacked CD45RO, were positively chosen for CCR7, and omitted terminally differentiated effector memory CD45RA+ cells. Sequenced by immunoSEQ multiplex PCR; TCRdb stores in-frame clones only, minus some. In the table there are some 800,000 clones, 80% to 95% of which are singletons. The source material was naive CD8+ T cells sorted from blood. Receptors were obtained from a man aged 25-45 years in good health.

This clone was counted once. The DNA of the CDR3 is TGTGCCAGCAGCGTAGGCCCCCAAGCAGTCACAGATACGCAGTATTTT. Amino acids: CASSVGPQAVTDTQYF. This chain joins TRBV9 and TRBJ2-3, with D uncertain. Trimming took 0 bases from V and 2 from J, leaving 13 bases between them. The germline gives CDR1 SGDLS, CDR2 YYNGEE. The CDR3 length is 16 residues.

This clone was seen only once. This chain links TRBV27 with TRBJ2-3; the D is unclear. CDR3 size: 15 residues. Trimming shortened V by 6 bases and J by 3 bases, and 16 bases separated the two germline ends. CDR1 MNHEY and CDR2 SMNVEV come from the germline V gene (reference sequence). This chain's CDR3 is CASSDVLGFTDTQYF. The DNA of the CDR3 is TGTGCCAGCAGCGACGTATTGGGTTTTACAGATACGCAGTATTTT.

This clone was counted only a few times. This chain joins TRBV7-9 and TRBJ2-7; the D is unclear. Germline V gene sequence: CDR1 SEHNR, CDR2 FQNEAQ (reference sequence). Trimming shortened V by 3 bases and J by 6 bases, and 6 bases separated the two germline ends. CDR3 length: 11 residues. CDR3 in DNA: TGTGCCAGCAGCTTTTCTCTCGAGCAGTACTTC. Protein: CASSFSLEQYF.

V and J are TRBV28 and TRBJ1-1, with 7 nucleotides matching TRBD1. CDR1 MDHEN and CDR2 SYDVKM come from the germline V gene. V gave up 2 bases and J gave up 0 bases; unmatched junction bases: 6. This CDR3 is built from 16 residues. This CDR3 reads CASSLNPGQLNTEAFF. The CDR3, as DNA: TGTGCCAGCAGTTTAAATCCGGGACAGTTGAACACTGAAGCTTTCTTT.

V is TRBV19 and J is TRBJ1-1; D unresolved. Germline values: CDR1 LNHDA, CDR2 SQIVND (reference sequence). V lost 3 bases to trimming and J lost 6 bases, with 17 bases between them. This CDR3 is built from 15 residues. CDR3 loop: CASSIRSRLQPEAFF. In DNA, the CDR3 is TGTGCCAGTAGTATTCGTTCCAGGCTACAACCTGAAGCTTTCTTT.

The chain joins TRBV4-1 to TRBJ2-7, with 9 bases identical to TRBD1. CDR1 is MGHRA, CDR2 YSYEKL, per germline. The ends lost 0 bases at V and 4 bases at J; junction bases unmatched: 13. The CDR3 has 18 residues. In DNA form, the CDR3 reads TGCGCCAGCAGCCAAGATCGGATCTGGACAGGGGAGGTGTACGAGCAGTACTTC. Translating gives CASSQDRIWTGEVYEQYF.

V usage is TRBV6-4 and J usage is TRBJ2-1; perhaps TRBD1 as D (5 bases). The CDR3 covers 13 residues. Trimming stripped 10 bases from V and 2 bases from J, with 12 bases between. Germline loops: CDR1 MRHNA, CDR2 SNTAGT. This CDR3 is CATSDRAYNEQFF. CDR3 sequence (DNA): TGTGCCACCTCAGACAGAGCCTACAATGAGCAGTTCTTC.

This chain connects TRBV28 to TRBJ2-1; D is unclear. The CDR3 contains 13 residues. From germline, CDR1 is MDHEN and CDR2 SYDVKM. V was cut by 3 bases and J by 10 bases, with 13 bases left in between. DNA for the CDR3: TGTGCCAGCAGTTTCTTGACGGGTCGAGAGCAGTTCTTC. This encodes CASSFLTGREQFF.

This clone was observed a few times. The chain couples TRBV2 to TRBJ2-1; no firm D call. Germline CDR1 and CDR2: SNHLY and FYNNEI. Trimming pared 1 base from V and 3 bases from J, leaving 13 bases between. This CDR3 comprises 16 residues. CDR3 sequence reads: CASSEVERSYYNEQFF. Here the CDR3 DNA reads TGTGCCAGCAGTGAAGTTGAGCGTTCCTACTACAATGAGCAGTTCTTC.

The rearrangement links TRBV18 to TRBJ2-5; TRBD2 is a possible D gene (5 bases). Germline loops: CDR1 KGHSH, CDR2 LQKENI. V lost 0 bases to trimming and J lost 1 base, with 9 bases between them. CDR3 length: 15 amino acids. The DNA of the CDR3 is TGTGCCAGCTCACCACCGGAGGAGCTCCAAGAGACCCAGTACTTC. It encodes CASSPPEELQETQYF.

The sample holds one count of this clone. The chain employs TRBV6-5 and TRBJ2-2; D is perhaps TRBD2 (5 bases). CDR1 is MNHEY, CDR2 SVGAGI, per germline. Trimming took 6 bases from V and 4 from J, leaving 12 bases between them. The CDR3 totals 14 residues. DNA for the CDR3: TGTGCCAGCAGCCCCGGGGTTGGCACCGGGGAGCTGTTTTTT. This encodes CASSPGVGTGELFF.

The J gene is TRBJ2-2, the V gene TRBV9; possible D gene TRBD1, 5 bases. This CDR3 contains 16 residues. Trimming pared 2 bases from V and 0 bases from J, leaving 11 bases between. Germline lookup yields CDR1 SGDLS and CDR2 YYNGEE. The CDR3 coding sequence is TGTGCCAGCAGCGTCACAGGACCCGCGAACACCGGGGAGCTGTTTTTT. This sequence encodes CASSVTGPANTGELFF.

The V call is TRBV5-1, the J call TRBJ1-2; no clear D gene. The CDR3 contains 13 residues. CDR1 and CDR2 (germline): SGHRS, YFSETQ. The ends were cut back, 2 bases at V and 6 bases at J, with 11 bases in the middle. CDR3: CASSLKYTDGYTF. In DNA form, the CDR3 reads TGCGCCAGCAGCTTAAAATACACCGATGGCTACACCTTC. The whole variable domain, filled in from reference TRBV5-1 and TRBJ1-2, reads KAGVTQTPRYLIKTRGQQVTLSCSPISGHRSVSWYQQTPGQGLQFLFEYFSETQRNKGNFPGRFSGRQFSNSRSEMNVSTLELGDSALYLCASSLKYTDGYTFGSGTRLTVV.

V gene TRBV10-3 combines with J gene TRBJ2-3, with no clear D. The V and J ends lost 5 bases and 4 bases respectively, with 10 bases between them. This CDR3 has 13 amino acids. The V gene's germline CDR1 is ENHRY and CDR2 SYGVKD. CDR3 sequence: CAISSAAPDTQYF. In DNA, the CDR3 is TGTGCCATCAGTTCGGCGGCGCCAGATACGCAGTATTTT.

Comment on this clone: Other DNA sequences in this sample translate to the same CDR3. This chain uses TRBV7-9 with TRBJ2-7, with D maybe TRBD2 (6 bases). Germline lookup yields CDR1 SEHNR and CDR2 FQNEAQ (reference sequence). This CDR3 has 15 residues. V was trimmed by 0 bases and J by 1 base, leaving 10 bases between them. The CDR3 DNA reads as TGTGCCAGCAGCTTAGCGGGTGGGACTTCCTACGAGCAGTACTTC. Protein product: CASSLAGGTSYEQYF.

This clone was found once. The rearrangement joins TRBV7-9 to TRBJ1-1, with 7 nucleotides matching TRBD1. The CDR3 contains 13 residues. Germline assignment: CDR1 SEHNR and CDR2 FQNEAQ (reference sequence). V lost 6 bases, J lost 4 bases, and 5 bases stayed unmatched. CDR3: CASSQGGFTEAFF. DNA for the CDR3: TGTGCCAGCAGTCAGGGGGGGTTCACTGAAGCTTTCTTT.

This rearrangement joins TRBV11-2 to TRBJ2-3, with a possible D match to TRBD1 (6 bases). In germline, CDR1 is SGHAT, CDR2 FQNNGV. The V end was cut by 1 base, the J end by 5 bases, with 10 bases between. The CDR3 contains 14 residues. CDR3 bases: TGTGCCAGCAGCTTAGGGGGGCACCAAGATACGCAGTATTTT. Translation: CASSLGGHQDTQYF.

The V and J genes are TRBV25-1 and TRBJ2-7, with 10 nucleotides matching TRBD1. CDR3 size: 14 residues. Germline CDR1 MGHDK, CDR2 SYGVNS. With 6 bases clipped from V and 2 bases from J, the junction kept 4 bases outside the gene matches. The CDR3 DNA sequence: TGTGCCAGCAGCAGACAGGGGGCCGCCTACGAGCAGTACTTC. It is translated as CASSRQGAAYEQYF.

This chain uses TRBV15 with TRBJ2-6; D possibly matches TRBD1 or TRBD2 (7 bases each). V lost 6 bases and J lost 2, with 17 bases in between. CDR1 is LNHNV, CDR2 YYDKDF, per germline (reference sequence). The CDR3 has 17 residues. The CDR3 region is CATRDREGLPGANVLTF. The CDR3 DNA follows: TGTGCCACCAGAGACAGGGAGGGTCTACCTGGGGCCAACGTCCTGACTTTC.

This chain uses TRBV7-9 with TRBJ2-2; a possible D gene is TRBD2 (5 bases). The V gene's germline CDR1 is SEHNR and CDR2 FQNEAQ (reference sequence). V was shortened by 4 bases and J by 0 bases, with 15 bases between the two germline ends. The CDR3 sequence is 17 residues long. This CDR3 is CASSSTSGNPNTGELFF. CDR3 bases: TGTGCCAGCAGCTCCACATCCGGGAATCCGAACACCGGGGAGCTGTTTTTT.

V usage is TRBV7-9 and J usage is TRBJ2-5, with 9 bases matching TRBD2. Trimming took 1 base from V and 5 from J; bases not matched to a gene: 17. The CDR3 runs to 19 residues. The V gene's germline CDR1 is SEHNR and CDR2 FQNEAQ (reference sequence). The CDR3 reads CASSLVLLAGLSPAETQYF. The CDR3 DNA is TGTGCCAGCAGCTTAGTTCTCCTAGCGGGACTATCGCCTGCCGAGACCCAGTACTTC.

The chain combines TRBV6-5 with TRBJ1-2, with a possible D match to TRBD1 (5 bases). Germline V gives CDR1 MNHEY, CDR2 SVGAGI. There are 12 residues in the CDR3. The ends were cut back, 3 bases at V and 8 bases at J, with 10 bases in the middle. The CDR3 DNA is TGTGCCAGCAGTTATACGGGGCGAGGCTACACCTTC. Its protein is CASSYTGRGYTF.

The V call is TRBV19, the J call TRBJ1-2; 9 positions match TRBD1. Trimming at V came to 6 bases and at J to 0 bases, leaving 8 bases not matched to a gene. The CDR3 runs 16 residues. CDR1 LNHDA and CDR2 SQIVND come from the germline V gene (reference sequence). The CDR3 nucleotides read TGTGCCAGTAGCAGTGACCGGGACAGGGCTAACTATGGCTACACCTTC. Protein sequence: CASSSDRDRANYGYTF.

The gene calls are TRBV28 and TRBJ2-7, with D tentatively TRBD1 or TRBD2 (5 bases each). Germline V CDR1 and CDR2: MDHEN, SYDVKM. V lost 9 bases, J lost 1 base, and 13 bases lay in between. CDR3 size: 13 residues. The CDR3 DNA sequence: TGTGCCAGTCGGGGCAGCCTATCCTACGAGCAGTACTTC. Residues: CASRGSLSYEQYF.

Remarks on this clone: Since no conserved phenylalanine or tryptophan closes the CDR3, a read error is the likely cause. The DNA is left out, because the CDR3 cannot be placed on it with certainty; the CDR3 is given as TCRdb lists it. The CDR3 loop reads CASSLGPGQFFL. This chain uses TRBV13 with TRBJ2-7; the table calls TRBD1, which could not be checked here. The CDR3 totals 12 residues, both ends included. Germline V gives CDR1 PRHDT, CDR2 FYEKMQ (reference sequence).

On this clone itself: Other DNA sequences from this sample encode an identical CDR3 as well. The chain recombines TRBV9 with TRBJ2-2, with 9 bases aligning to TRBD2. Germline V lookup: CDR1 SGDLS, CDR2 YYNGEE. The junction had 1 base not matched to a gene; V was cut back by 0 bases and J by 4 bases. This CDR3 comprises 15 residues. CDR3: CASSVAAGGTGELFF. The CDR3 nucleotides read TGTGCCAGCAGCGTAGCAGCGGGAGGCACCGGGGAGCTGTTTTTT.

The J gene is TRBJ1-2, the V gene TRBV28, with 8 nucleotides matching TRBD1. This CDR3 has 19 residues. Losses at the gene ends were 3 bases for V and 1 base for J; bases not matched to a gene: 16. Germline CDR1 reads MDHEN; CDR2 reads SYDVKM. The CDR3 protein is CASSLGWRGRDRFNYGYTF. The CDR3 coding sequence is TGTGCCAGCAGTTTGGGTTGGAGGGGTCGGGACAGGTTTAACTATGGCTACACCTTC.

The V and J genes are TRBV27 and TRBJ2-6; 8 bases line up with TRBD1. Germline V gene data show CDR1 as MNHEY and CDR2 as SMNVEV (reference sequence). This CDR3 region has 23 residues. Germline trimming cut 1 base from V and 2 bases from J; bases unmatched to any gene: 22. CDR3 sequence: CASSLFDSDRVMGLNTGANVLTF. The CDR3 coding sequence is TGTGCCAGCAGTTTATTCGACTCGGACAGGGTAATGGGGCTGAATACTGGGGCCAACGTCCTGACTTTC. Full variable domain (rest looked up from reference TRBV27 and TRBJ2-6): EAQVTQNPRYLITVTGKKLTVTCSQNMNHEYMSWYRQDPGLGLRQIYYSMNVEVTDKGDVPEGYKVSRKEKRNFPLILESPSPNQTSLYFCASSLFDSDRVMGLNTGANVLTFGAGSRLTVL.